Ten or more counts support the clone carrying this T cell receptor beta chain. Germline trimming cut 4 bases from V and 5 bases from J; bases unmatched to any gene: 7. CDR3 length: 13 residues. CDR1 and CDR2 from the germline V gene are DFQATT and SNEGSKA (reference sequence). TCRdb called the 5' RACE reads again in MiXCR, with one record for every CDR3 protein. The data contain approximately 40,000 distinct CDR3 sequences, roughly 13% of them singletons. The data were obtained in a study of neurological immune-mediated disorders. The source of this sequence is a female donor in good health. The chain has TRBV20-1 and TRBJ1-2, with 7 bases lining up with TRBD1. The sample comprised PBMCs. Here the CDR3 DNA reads TGCAGTGCTACCGGGACAGATGATTATGGCTACACCTTC. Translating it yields CSATGTDDYGYTF.